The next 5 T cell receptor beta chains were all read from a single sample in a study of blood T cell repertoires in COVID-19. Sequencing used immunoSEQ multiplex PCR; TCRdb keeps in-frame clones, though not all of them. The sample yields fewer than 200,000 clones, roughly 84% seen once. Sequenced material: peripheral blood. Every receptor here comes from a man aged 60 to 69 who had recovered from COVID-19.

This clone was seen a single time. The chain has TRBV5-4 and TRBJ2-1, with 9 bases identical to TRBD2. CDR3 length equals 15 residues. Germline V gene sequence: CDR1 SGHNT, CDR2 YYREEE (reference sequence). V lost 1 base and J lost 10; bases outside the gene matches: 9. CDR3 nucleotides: TGTGCCAGCAGCTTGATGGTAGCGGGGGAGGACGAGCAGTTCTTC. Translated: CASSLMVAGEDEQFF.

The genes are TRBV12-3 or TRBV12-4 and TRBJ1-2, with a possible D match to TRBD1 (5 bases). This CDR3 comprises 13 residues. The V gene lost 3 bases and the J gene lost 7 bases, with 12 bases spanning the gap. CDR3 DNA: TGTGCCAGCAGTTTGGGAGGGGTGAGTGGCTACACCTTC. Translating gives CASSLGGVSGYTF.

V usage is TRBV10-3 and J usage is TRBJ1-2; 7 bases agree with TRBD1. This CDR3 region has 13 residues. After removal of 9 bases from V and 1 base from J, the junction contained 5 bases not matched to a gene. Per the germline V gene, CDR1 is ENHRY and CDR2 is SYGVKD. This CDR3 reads CAINQGDNYGYTF. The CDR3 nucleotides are TGTGCCATTAATCAGGGGGATAACTATGGCTACACCTTC.

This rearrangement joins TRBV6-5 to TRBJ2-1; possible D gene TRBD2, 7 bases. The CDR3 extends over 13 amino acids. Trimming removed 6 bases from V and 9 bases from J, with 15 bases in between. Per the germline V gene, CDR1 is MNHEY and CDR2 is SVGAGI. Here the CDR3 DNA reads TGTGCCAGCAGCCCCGCGGGGGCTATTGAGCAGTTCTTC. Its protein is CASSPAGAIEQFF.

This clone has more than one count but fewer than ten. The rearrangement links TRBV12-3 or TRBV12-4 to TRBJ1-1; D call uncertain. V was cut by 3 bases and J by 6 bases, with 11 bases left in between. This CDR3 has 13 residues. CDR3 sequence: CASSFRVSAEAFF. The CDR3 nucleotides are TGTGCCAGCAGTTTCCGGGTTTCCGCTGAAGCTTTCTTT.